These T cell receptor beta chains were read from a single sample in a study of blood T cells in healthy people across ages. TCRdb reprocessed the 5' RACE reads with MiXCR, giving one entry per CDR3 protein. The sample lists about 640,000 distinct CDR3 sequences, approximately 59% seen once, with over 35% in the top ten. Sequencing was performed on blood. The receptors were sampled from a man aged 55 to 70 in good health. Each CDR3 is given with its conserved first and last residue. A D gene is named only where the DNA matches it firmly. Rows may omit the clone size; those that give it use once, few, many or a size class.

clone_size: .; v_call: TRBV12-3/TRBV12-4; j_call: TRBJ2-1; d_call: .; cdr3_aa: CASNRDTLAGAPSSYNEQFF; cdr3_nt: TGTGCCAGCAACCGGGACACACTGGCGGGGGCCCCCTCCTCCTACAATGAGCAGTTCTTC
clone_size: .; v_call: TRBV11-2; j_call: TRBJ1-1; d_call: .; cdr3_aa: CASSPNPSWNAEAFF; cdr3_nt: TGTGCCAGCAGCCCCAACCCCTCATGGAACGCTGAAGCTTTCTTT
clone_size: .; v_call: TRBV5-1; j_call: TRBJ2-7; d_call: TRBD1; cdr3_aa: CASSLVGSLTGSPNEQYF; cdr3_nt: TGCGCCAGCAGCTTGGTTGGGTCTTTGACAGGGTCACCCAACGAGCAGTACTTC
clone_size: .; v_call: TRBV6-6; j_call: TRBJ1-6; d_call: .; cdr3_aa: CASRSAGNSPLHF; cdr3_nt: TGTGCCAGCAGATCCGCAGGGAATTCACCCCTCCACTTT
clone_size: .; v_call: TRBV7-2; j_call: TRBJ2-7; d_call: .; cdr3_aa: CASTPGAAFSYEQYF; cdr3_nt: TGTGCCAGCACCCCGGGGGCAGCGTTCTCCTACGAGCAGTACTTC
clone_size: .; v_call: TRBV12-3/TRBV12-4; j_call: TRBJ1-5; d_call: .; cdr3_aa: CASSFRVWQPQHF; cdr3_nt: TGTGCCAGCAGTTTTCGGGTTTGGCAGCCCCAGCATTTT
clone_size: .; v_call: TRBV5-6; j_call: TRBJ2-6; d_call: .; cdr3_aa: CASSSNNPGANVLTF; cdr3_nt: TGTGCCAGCAGCTCCAACAACCCGGGGGCCAACGTCCTGACTTTC
clone_size: .; v_call: TRBV27; j_call: TRBJ2-6; d_call: .; cdr3_aa: CASSKLLSGANVLTF; cdr3_nt: TGTGCCAGCAGCAAACTCTTGTCTGGGGCCAACGTCCTGACTTTC
clone_size: few; v_call: TRBV27; j_call: TRBJ2-7; d_call: TRBD1; cdr3_aa: CASSTIIGQASYEQYF; cdr3_nt: TGTGCCAGCAGTACAATTATCGGACAGGCTTCCTACGAGCAGTACTTC
clone_size: .; v_call: TRBV21-1; j_call: TRBJ2-4; d_call: .; cdr3_aa: CANSVTEEFTWKNIQYF; cdr3_nt: TGTGCCAACAGCGTAACAGAGGAATTTACCTGGAAAAACATTCAGTACTTC
clone_size: few; v_call: TRBV28; j_call: TRBJ2-1; d_call: .; cdr3_aa: CASSAPPTYEQFF; cdr3_nt: TGTGCCAGCAGCGCACCCCCGACATATGAGCAGTTCTTC
clone_size: .; v_call: TRBV18; j_call: TRBJ2-1; d_call: .; cdr3_aa: CASSQSRGIYNEQFF; cdr3_nt: TGTGCCAGCTCACAAAGCAGGGGTATTTACAATGAGCAGTTCTTC
clone_size: few; v_call: TRBV18; j_call: TRBJ2-7; d_call: TRBD1; cdr3_aa: CASSPGDRDYEQYF; cdr3_nt: TGTGCCAGCTCACCAGGGGACAGGGATTACGAGCAGTACTTC
clone_size: .; v_call: TRBV7-9; j_call: TRBJ2-5; d_call: TRBD2; cdr3_aa: CASRPSGNQETQYF; cdr3_nt: TGTGCCAGCAGACCTAGCGGTAACCAAGAGACCCAGTACTTC
clone_size: .; v_call: TRBV28; j_call: TRBJ2-7; d_call: .; cdr3_aa: CASGPGPYEQYF; cdr3_nt: TGTGCCAGTGGACCGGGCCCCTACGAGCAGTACTTC
clone_size: few; v_call: TRBV7-2; j_call: TRBJ2-3; d_call: .; cdr3_aa: CASSLAGITDTQYF; cdr3_nt: TGTGCCAGCAGCTTAGCGGGCATCACAGATACGCAGTATTTT
clone_size: .; v_call: TRBV20-1; j_call: TRBJ2-1; d_call: .; cdr3_aa: CSVRTPRDTGQFF; cdr3_nt: TGCAGTGTTAGAACTCCTCGGGACACCGGACAGTTCTTC
clone_size: few; v_call: TRBV10-1; j_call: TRBJ2-7; d_call: .; cdr3_aa: CASSVEGILYEQYF; cdr3_nt: TGCGCCAGCAGCGTGGAAGGAATCCTCTACGAGCAGTACTTC
clone_size: .; v_call: TRBV9; j_call: TRBJ2-5; d_call: .; cdr3_aa: CASTRSGTETQYF; cdr3_nt: TGTGCCAGCACAAGGTCCGGTACCGAGACCCAGTACTTC
clone_size: .; v_call: TRBV5-1; j_call: TRBJ1-1; d_call: .; cdr3_aa: CASSLGQDLTEAFF; cdr3_nt: TGCGCCAGCAGCTTGGGACAGGATCTGACTGAAGCTTTCTTT
clone_size: .; v_call: TRBV11-2; j_call: TRBJ1-1; d_call: TRBD1; cdr3_aa: CASSSRTGGVWNTEAFF; cdr3_nt: TGTGCCAGCAGCTCTAGGACAGGGGGCGTTTGGAACACTGAAGCTTTCTTT
clone_size: .; v_call: TRBV5-1; j_call: TRBJ2-7; d_call: TRBD2; cdr3_aa: CASSKLAGSSYEQYF; cdr3_nt: TGCGCCAGCAGCAAACTAGCGGGAAGCTCCTACGAGCAGTACTTC
clone_size: .; v_call: TRBV4-1; j_call: TRBJ1-4; d_call: TRBD1; cdr3_aa: CASSQGNLGTGYEKLFF; cdr3_nt: TGCGCCAGCAGCCAAGGGAACCTCGGGACAGGGTATGAAAAACTGTTTTTT
clone_size: .; v_call: TRBV6-6; j_call: TRBJ2-3; d_call: .; cdr3_aa: CASSFNADTQYF; cdr3_nt: TGTGCCAGCAGTTTCAACGCAGATACGCAGTATTTT
clone_size: .; v_call: TRBV4-2; j_call: TRBJ1-5; d_call: TRBD1; cdr3_aa: CASSPGQIDQPQHF; cdr3_nt: TGTGCCAGCAGCCCGGGACAGATTGATCAGCCCCAGCATTTT
clone_size: .; v_call: TRBV12-3/TRBV12-4; j_call: TRBJ2-7; d_call: TRBD2; cdr3_aa: CASSLGPSGPPYEQYF; cdr3_nt: TGTGCCAGCAGTTTAGGCCCTAGCGGGCCCCCGTACGAGCAGTACTTC
clone_size: few; v_call: TRBV20-1; j_call: TRBJ2-5; d_call: TRBD2; cdr3_aa: CSAFPQLARDQETQYF; cdr3_nt: TGCAGTGCCTTCCCCCAACTAGCGCGGGACCAAGAGACCCAGTACTTC
clone_size: .; v_call: TRBV3-1; j_call: TRBJ2-3; d_call: .; cdr3_aa: CACSQGPGNTQYF; cdr3_nt: TGTGCCTGCAGCCAAGGTCCGGGTAATACGCAGTATTTT
clone_size: once; v_call: TRBV29-1; j_call: TRBJ1-1; d_call: TRBD1; cdr3_aa: CSVPRTGPNTEAFF; cdr3_nt: TGCAGCGTCCCTCGGACAGGCCCGAACACTGAAGCTTTCTTT
clone_size: few; v_call: TRBV11-3; j_call: TRBJ2-7; d_call: .; cdr3_aa: CASSFPSRSYEQYF; cdr3_nt: TGTGCCAGCAGCTTCCCTTCCCGCTCCTACGAGCAGTACTTC
clone_size: .; v_call: TRBV18; j_call: TRBJ2-7; d_call: .; cdr3_aa: CASSPGFDYEQYF; cdr3_nt: TGTGCCAGCTCACCAGGGTTCGACTACGAGCAGTACTTC
clone_size: once; v_call: TRBV5-1; j_call: TRBJ1-2; d_call: .; cdr3_aa: CASTPQGLTNYGYTF; cdr3_nt: TGCGCCAGTACCCCGCAGGGATTGACGAACTATGGCTACACCTTC
clone_size: .; v_call: TRBV15; j_call: TRBJ2-1; d_call: TRBD2; cdr3_aa: CATSRDPAGATGFSYNEQFF; cdr3_nt: TGTGCCACCAGCAGAGATCCAGCGGGGGCCACCGGATTCTCCTACAATGAGCAGTTCTTC
clone_size: .; v_call: TRBV20-1; j_call: TRBJ2-1; d_call: .; cdr3_aa: CSARDARASYNEQFF; cdr3_nt: TGCAGTGCTAGAGACGCACGGGCCTCCTACAATGAGCAGTTCTTC
clone_size: .; v_call: TRBV29-1; j_call: TRBJ2-5; d_call: TRBD2; cdr3_aa: CSVESLGSGVETQYF; cdr3_nt: TGCAGCGTTGAAAGTCTGGGTAGCGGGGTGGAGACCCAGTACTTC
clone_size: few; v_call: TRBV7-2; j_call: TRBJ2-4; d_call: .; cdr3_aa: CASSLEIANIQYF; cdr3_nt: TGTGCCAGCAGCTTAGAGATAGCAAACATTCAGTACTTC
clone_size: .; v_call: TRBV7-9; j_call: TRBJ1-4; d_call: .; cdr3_aa: CASSPQGAEANEKLFF; cdr3_nt: TGTGCCAGCAGCCCACAAGGGGCGGAGGCTAATGAAAAACTGTTTTTT
clone_size: .; v_call: TRBV10-1; j_call: TRBJ2-3; d_call: .; cdr3_aa: CASSEDGSNTDTQYF; cdr3_nt: TGCGCCAGCAGTGAGGACGGGAGCAACACAGATACGCAGTATTTT
clone_size: .; v_call: TRBV11-2; j_call: TRBJ1-2; d_call: .; cdr3_aa: CASSLYGLEGYTF; cdr3_nt: TGTGCCAGCAGCTTATATGGGCTGGAAGGCTACACCTTC
clone_size: .; v_call: TRBV28; j_call: TRBJ2-7; d_call: TRBD2; cdr3_aa: CASREGSTSGAYEQYF; cdr3_nt: TGTGCCAGCAGAGAGGGGTCCACTAGCGGGGCCTACGAGCAGTACTTC
clone_size: .; v_call: TRBV24-1; j_call: TRBJ2-3; d_call: .; cdr3_aa: CATSDLRGDTQYF; cdr3_nt: TGTGCCACCAGTGATTTAAGGGGAGATACGCAGTATTTT
clone_size: .; v_call: TRBV5-6; j_call: TRBJ2-5; d_call: TRBD1; cdr3_aa: CASSSPGQKETQYF; cdr3_nt: TGTGCCAGCAGCTCCCCGGGACAGAAAGAGACCCAGTACTTC
clone_size: .; v_call: TRBV21-1; j_call: TRBJ1-6; d_call: .; cdr3_aa: CASSKEPTSSYNSPLHF; cdr3_nt: TGTGCCAGCAGCAAAGAGCCGACAAGCTCCTATAATTCACCCCTCCACTTT
clone_size: .; v_call: TRBV6-6; j_call: TRBJ1-2; d_call: TRBD1; cdr3_aa: CASSYVRRGFGGYTF; cdr3_nt: TGTGCCAGCAGTTACGTCCGCAGGGGGTTCGGTGGCTACACCTTC
clone_size: .; v_call: TRBV10-3; j_call: TRBJ2-7; d_call: TRBD1; cdr3_aa: CAINSDRGAYEQYF; cdr3_nt: TGTGCCATCAATTCGGACAGGGGGGCCTACGAGCAGTACTTC
clone_size: few; v_call: TRBV12-3/TRBV12-4; j_call: TRBJ2-7; d_call: TRBD1; cdr3_aa: CASSKGQINEQYF; cdr3_nt: TGTGCCAGCAGTAAGGGACAGATAAACGAGCAGTACTTC
clone_size: .; v_call: TRBV9; j_call: TRBJ2-5; d_call: TRBD1; cdr3_aa: CASSLNPTGEETQYF; cdr3_nt: TGTGCCAGCAGCTTAAATCCGACAGGGGAGGAGACCCAGTACTTC
clone_size: .; v_call: TRBV29-1; j_call: TRBJ2-7; d_call: TRBD2; cdr3_aa: CSVEAGGSGSSYEQYF; cdr3_nt: TGCAGCGTTGAAGCCGGGGGGTCAGGGAGCTCCTACGAGCAGTACTTC
clone_size: .; v_call: TRBV6-1; j_call: TRBJ1-2; d_call: .; cdr3_aa: CASSEAGHDNYGYTF; cdr3_nt: TGTGCCAGCAGTGAGGCCGGCCACGATAACTATGGCTACACCTTC
clone_size: .; v_call: TRBV20-1; j_call: TRBJ2-3; d_call: TRBD2; cdr3_aa: CSASLPSGGQDTQYF; cdr3_nt: TGCAGTGCTAGTTTGCCTAGCGGGGGGCAAGATACGCAGTATTTT
clone_size: few; v_call: TRBV14; j_call: TRBJ2-3; d_call: .; cdr3_aa: CASSQGSLRADTQYF; cdr3_nt: TGTGCCAGCAGCCAGGGGAGTTTGCGGGCAGATACGCAGTATTTT
clone_size: .; v_call: TRBV10-3; j_call: TRBJ1-4; d_call: .; cdr3_aa: CAISEGKGAFNEKLFF; cdr3_nt: TGTGCCATCAGTGAGGGTAAAGGGGCCTTTAATGAAAAACTGTTTTTT
clone_size: .; v_call: TRBV5-6; j_call: TRBJ1-2; d_call: TRBD1; cdr3_aa: CASTPRDRVSGGYTF; cdr3_nt: TGTGCCAGCACTCCCCGGGACAGGGTCTCGGGAGGCTACACCTTC